Below are 3 T cell receptor beta chains sequenced from a single sample in a study of naive and memory T cell subsets. The beta constant-region primer was an equimolar mix of two oligonucleotides covering TRBC1 and TRBC2. TCRdb redid the calling of the UMI-ligation and nested PCR reads with MiXCR, one entry per CDR3 protein. The data hold 140,000 to 150,000 distinct CDR3 sequences, with approximately 17% observed a single time. The sample consisted of naive CD4+ T cells from blood. The receptors shown here come from a human donor in good health.

The rearrangement joins TRBV7-6 to TRBJ1-5; no firm D call. Germline V gene sequence: CDR1 SGHVS, CDR2 FNYEAQ. V lost 5 bases and J lost 3, with 11 bases in between. The CDR3 contains 14 residues. The CDR3 loop reads CASSPGRNNQPQHF. The DNA of the CDR3 is TGTGCCAGCAGCCCCGGCAGAAACAATCAGCCCCAGCATTTT.

The V gene is TRBV28, the J gene TRBJ1-2; tentatively, D is TRBD1 (5 bases). CDR3 length: 15 amino acids. Germline V gene data show CDR1 as MDHEN and CDR2 as SYDVKM. Trimming removed 5 bases from V and 2 bases from J, with 15 bases in between. Here the CDR3 reads CASSTGGAVNYGYTF. In DNA form, the CDR3 reads TGTGCCAGCAGTACTGGTGGGGCCGTGAACTATGGCTACACCTTC.

This clonotype was seen only a few times. The chain employs TRBV29-1 and TRBJ2-1; no clear D. The germline V gene encodes CDR1 SQVTM and CDR2 ANQGSEA. V was clipped by 6 bases and J by 7 bases, with 10 bases between them. CDR3 length equals 11 residues. In DNA, the CDR3 is TGCAGCGTGGGAAGTCGGAATGAGCAGTTCTTC. Residues: CSVGSRNEQFF.